Below are 11 T cell receptor beta chains sequenced from a single sample in a study of Tregs in tolerant kidney transplant recipients. The protocol was immunoSEQ multiplex PCR, while the TCRdb copy is restricted to in-frame clones and leaves out a portion. The sample yields under 100,000 clones, more than 80% seen once. Sequenced sample: CD8+ T cells from blood. These receptors were taken from a human donor in good health.

J is TRBJ2-1 and V is TRBV7-8; TRBD2 matches 10 bases. Losses at the gene ends were 2 bases for V and 8 bases for J; bases not matched to a gene: 18. CDR3 size: 19 residues. Per germline, CDR1 SGHVS and CDR2 FQNEAQ. Written as DNA, the CDR3 is TGTGCCAGCAGCTTAAATAACGGTTGGACTAGCGGACCATTGGATGAGCAGTTCTTC. Residues: CASSLNNGWTSGPLDEQFF.

The rearrangement links TRBV5-1 to TRBJ2-5; 9 nucleotides align to TRBD2. The V gene end was trimmed by 0 bases and the J gene end by 1 base; junction bases not matched to a gene: 10. This CDR3 spans 18 amino acids. Germline V gene data show CDR1 as SGHRS and CDR2 as YFSETQ. The CDR3 DNA reads TGCGCCAGCAGCTTGGAGGCCGGCGGGAGGGCCAGCCAAGAGACCCAGTACTTC. Residues: CASSLEAGGRASQETQYF.

This chain joins TRBV27 and TRBJ2-7; possibly TRBD1 or TRBD2 for D (6 bases each). The CDR3 runs 14 residues. Per germline, CDR1 MNHEY and CDR2 SMNVEV (reference sequence). V was shortened by 4 bases and J by 2 bases, with 12 bases between the two germline ends. CDR3 sequence: CASSSRGRPYEQYF. CDR3 sequence (DNA): TGTGCCAGCAGTTCTCGGGGGCGTCCCTACGAGCAGTACTTC.

This clone was detected a few times. The chain employs TRBV6-5 and TRBJ1-1; D unclear. V was shortened by 0 bases and J by 1 base, with 6 bases between the two germline ends. The germline V gene has CDR1 MNHEY and CDR2 SVGAGI. This CDR3 has 14 amino acids. This CDR3 reads CASSYSEGNTEAFF. In DNA, the CDR3 is TGTGCCAGCAGTTACTCGGAGGGGAACACTGAAGCTTTCTTT.

The gene calls are TRBV13 and TRBJ2-3; 8 bases align to TRBD2. This CDR3 spans 15 amino acids. Germline V gene sequence: CDR1 PRHDT, CDR2 FYEKMQ (reference sequence). J was trimmed by 5 bases and V by 0 bases; bases with no gene match: 4. CDR3 coding DNA: TGTGCCAGCAGCTTAGGCCGGGGGGGGCAAGATACGCAGTATTTT. Its translation: CASSLGRGGQDTQYF.

The rearrangement joins TRBV9 to TRBJ2-7; TRBD2 might be the D (5 bases). Germline V gene lookup returns CDR1 SGDLS and CDR2 YYNGEE. The V end was cut by 4 bases, the J end by 7 bases, with 18 bases between. The CDR3 is 14 residues long. This chain's CDR3 is CASSPRHEGREQYF. As DNA, the CDR3 is TGTGCCAGCAGCCCCCGGCACGAGGGCAGGGAGCAGTACTTC.

The rearrangement joins TRBV2 to TRBJ1-1, with a weak D call TRBD1 (5 bases). The V and J ends lost 11 bases and 4 bases respectively, with 20 bases between them. This CDR3 contains 14 residues. Germline CDR1 reads SNHLY; CDR2 reads FYNNEI. The CDR3 protein is CAGARTAGGTEAFF. In DNA form, the CDR3 reads TGTGCCGGGGCACGGACGGCGGGAGGCACTGAAGCTTTCTTT. Variable domain in full (rest from reference TRBV2 and TRBJ1-1): EPEVTQTPSHQVTQMGQEVILRCVPISNHLYFYWYRQILGQKVEFLVSFYNNEISEKSEIFDDQFSVERPDGSNFTLKIRSTKLEDSAMYFCAGARTAGGTEAFFGQGTRLTVV.

CDR3 loop: CASSDGSRGFFFTYEQYF. Written as DNA, the CDR3 is TGTGCCAGCAGTGACGGGTCAAGGGGCTTTTTTTTCACCTACGAGCAGTACTTC. The chain uses TRBV6-1 and TRBJ2-7; D is perhaps TRBD1 (5 bases). Germline CDR1 reads MNHNS; CDR2 reads SASEGT. V lost 3 bases and J 2 bases, leaving 23 bases between the germline ends. The CDR3 consists of 18 residues.

V usage is TRBV9 and J usage is TRBJ1-2, with 7 bases lining up with TRBD1. From germline, CDR1 is SGDLS and CDR2 YYNGEE. This CDR3 is built from 13 residues. The V segment lost 4 bases and the J segment 4 bases; nucleotides outside the gene matches: 4. This CDR3 reads CASSPGGAYGYTF. CDR3 nucleotides: TGTGCCAGCAGCCCAGGGGGTGCCTATGGCTACACCTTC.

CDR3 loop: CASSDGRDNAPTNEKLFF. CDR3 DNA sequence: TGTGCCAGCAGTGACGGTCGGGACAACGCGCCCACTAATGAAAAACTGTTTTTT. The chain combines TRBV6-4 with TRBJ1-4, with D possibly TRBD1 on 6 matching bases. Trimming took 2 bases from V and 2 from J, leaving 18 bases between them. Germline loops: CDR1 MRHNA, CDR2 SNTAGT. The CDR3 covers 18 residues.

The rearrangement joins TRBV25-1 to TRBJ2-7; D possibly corresponds to TRBD2 (7 bases). V shed 9 bases and J shed 6 bases, with 27 bases lying between them. This CDR3 region has 16 residues. Germline CDR1 is MGHDK and CDR2 is SYGVNS. CDR3 residues: CASPPHLVGGGLEQYF. The CDR3 nucleotides read TGTGCCAGTCCGCCCCACCTCGTAGGGGGGGGGCTCGAGCAGTACTTC.